At least ten counts were recorded for the clone carrying this T cell receptor (beta chain). Its antigen is currently unknown. The CDR3 sequence is 16 residues long. Germline V gene data show CDR1 as MNHEY and CDR2 as SVGAGI. The V gene end was trimmed by 2 bases and the J gene end by 2 bases; junction bases not matched to a gene: 3. This record belongs to a study of T cells in Graves' hyperthyroidism and ophthalmopathy. The study's findings and limits: Researchers found most expanded thyroid clonotypes above 0.001 in blood as well.

Amplified regions were TCR beta CDR3 sequences from RNA transcripts. HTBI primers drove first-round RT-PCR of the TCR CDR3. One entry per CDR3 protein results from TCRdb running MiXCR on the multiplex PCR reads. The profile shows approximately 610,000 distinct CDR3 sequences, 14% to 15% of them singletons. The sequencing sample was made of blood. The chain uses TRBV6-5 and TRBJ1-2, with TRBD1 matching 12 bases. The sequence derives from a woman between 40 and 50 years old with Graves' ophthalmopathy. CDR3 amino acids: CASSYAGTGGNYGYTF. The CDR3 bases are TGTGCCAGCAGTTACGCCGGGACAGGGGGCAACTATGGCTACACCTTC.